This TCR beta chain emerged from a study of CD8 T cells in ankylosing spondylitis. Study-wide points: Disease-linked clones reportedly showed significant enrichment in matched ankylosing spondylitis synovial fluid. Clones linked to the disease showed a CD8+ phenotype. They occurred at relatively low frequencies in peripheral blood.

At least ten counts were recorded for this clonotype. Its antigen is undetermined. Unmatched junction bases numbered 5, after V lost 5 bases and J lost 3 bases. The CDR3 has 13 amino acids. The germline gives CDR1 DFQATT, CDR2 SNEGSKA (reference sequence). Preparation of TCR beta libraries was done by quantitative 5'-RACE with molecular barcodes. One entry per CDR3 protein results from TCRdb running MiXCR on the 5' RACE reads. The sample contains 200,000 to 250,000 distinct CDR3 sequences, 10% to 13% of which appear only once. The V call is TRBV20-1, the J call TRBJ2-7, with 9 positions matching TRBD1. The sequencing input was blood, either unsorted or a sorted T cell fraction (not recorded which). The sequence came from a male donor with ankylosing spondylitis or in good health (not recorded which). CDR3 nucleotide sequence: TGCAGTGCTCGGGACAGGGCCCACTACGAGCAGTACTTC. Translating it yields CSARDRAHYEQYF.